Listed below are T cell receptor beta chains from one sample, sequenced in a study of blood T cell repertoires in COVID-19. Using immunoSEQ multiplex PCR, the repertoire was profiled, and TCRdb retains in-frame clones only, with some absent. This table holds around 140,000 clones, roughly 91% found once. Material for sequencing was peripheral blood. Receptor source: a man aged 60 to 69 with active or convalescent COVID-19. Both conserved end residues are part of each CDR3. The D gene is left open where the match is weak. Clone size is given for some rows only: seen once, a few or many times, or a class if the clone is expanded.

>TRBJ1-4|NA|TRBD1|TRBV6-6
TGTGCCAGCAGTTACTCTGGGACAGCTAATGAAAAACTGTTTTTT
CASSYSGTANEKLFF
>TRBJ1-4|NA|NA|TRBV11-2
TGTGCCAGCAGCCCCCTCACATCGGGAGCACTGTTTTTT
CASSPLTSGALFF
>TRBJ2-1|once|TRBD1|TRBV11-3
TGTGCCAGCAGCCAGAGACAGGGGGCGCGAAATGAGCAGTTCTTC
CASSQRQGARNEQFF
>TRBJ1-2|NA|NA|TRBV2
TGTGCCAGCAGGGGGCTAGACTATGGCTACACCTTC
CASRGLDYGYTF
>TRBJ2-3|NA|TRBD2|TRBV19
TGTGCCAGTAGGCTAGCGGGGAAGTCACTGCGGGGGGATACGCAGTATTTT
CASRLAGKSLRGDTQYF
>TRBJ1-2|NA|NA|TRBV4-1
TGCGCCAGCAGCCAAGATGCGGGGGGCTGGTATGGCTACACCTTC
CASSQDAGGWYGYTF
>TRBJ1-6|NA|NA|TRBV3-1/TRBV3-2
TGTGCCAGCAGCCCCCCGGGAGGTAATTCACCCCTCCACTTT
CASSPPGGNSPLHF
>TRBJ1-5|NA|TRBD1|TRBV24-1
TGTGCCACCAGTGGTACGGACAGGGGGCCCACTCAGCCCCAGCATTTT
CATSGTDRGPTQPQHF
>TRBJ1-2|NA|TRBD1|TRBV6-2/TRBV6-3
TGTGCCAGCAGTTCCGGGGACAGGGGCTACACCTTC
CASSSGDRGYTF
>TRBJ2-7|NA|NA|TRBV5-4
TGTGCCAGCAGCCCTGGCTGGGGGCGGGCCTACGAGCAGTACTTC
CASSPGWGRAYEQYF
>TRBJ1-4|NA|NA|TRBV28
TGTGCCAGCAGTCGGTCGAGAGGGAGTAATGAAAAACTGTTTTTT
CASSRSRGSNEKLFF
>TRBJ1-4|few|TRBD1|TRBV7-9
TGTGCCAGCAGCTTAGGACCCACAGGGGTGAATGAAAAACTGTTTTTT
CASSLGPTGVNEKLFF
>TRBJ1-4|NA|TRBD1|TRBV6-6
TGTGCCAGCAGTTCCCATTCAGGGGGCGATGAAAAACTGTTTTTT
CASSSHSGGDEKLFF
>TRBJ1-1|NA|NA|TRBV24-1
TGTGCCAGTCAGGGGTACACTGAAGCTTTCTTT
CASQGYTEAFF
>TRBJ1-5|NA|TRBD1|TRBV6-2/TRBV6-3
TGTGCCAGCAGTTACTCGCCTACGTTGGACAGGGTAAGGCAGCCCCAGCATTTT
CASSYSPTLDRVRQPQHF
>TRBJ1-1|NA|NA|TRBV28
TGTGCCAGCTCCCCCTTGGACAGAATGAACACTGAAGCTTTCTTT
CASSPLDRMNTEAFF
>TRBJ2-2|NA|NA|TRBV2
TGTGCCAGCAAAGAGATTCGGGGCACCGGGGAGCTGTTTTTT
CASKEIRGTGELFF
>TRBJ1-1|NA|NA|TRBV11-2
TGTGCCAGCAGCCCACGCCTACAGGGTGCGTATAAGTCGTCTGAAGCTTTCTTT
CASSPRLQGAYKSSEAFF
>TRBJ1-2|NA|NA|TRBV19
TGTGCCAGTAGTATAGATTCAAACAGGGATGGCTACACCTTC
CASSIDSNRDGYTF
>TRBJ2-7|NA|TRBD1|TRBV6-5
TGTGCCAGCCAGACAGGGATGTCCTACGAGCAGTACTTC
CASQTGMSYEQYF
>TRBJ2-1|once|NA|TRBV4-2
TGTGCCAGCAGCCCTACGGGACTGGCCGGGGATGAGCAGTTCTTC
CASSPTGLAGDEQFF
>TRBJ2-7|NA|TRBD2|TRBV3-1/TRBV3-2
TGTGCCAGCAGCCCGCCGAAAATAGCGGGGGGCCGAAACTACGAGCAGTACTTC
CASSPPKIAGGRNYEQYF
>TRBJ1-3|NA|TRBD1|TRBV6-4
TGTGCCAGCAGTGGTGTGCTTTTCACAGGGGACGGAAACACCATATATTTT
CASSGVLFTGDGNTIYF
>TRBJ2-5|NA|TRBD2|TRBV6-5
TGTGCCAGCAGTTACCTAAGCGGGGGGCACCAAGAGACCCAGTACTTC
CASSYLSGGHQETQYF
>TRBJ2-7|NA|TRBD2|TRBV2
TGTGCCAGCAGTGAAGAGGGACTAGCGGGGGTCGAGCAGTACTTC
CASSEEGLAGVEQYF
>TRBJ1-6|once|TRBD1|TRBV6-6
TGTGCCAGCCGCACAGGGGGCTATAATAATTCACCCCTCCACTTT
CASRTGGYNNSPLHF
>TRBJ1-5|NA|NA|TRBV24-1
TGTGCCACCAGTTCCGGCGGCTGGAATCAGCCCCAGCATTTT
CATSSGGWNQPQHF
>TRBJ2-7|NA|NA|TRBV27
TGTGCCAGCAGTCCTCGACTCGACTCCTACGAGCAGTACTTC
CASSPRLDSYEQYF
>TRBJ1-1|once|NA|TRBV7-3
TGTGCCAGCAGCTCTGTCCTACAGGGTATGAACACTGAAGCTTTCTTT
CASSSVLQGMNTEAFF
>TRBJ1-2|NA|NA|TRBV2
TGTGCCAGCAGGGGGGGAGGCTATGGCTACACCTTC
CASRGGGYGYTF
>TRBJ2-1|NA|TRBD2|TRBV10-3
TGTGCCATCAGTGAGTCTAGCGGGAGAGGAGGGCGCTCCTACAATGAGCAGTTCTTC
CAISESSGRGGRSYNEQFF
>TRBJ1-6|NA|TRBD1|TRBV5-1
TGCGCCAGCAGCCTTGGACAGGGAACCTTTAACAATTCACCCCTCCACTTT
CASSLGQGTFNNSPLHF
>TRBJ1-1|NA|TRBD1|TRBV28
TGTGCCAGCAGTTCCGGGTTGACAGGGGGCACTGAAGCTTTCTTT
CASSSGLTGGTEAFF
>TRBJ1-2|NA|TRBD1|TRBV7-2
TGTGCCAGCAGCTTATCTCGGACAGGGGAAGGGGGGCCTGGCTACACCTTC
CASSLSRTGEGGPGYTF
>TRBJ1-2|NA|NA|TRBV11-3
TGTGCCAGCCTGATTAGGACAACCTTC
CASLIRTTF
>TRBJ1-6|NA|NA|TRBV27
TGTGCCAGCAACCCCAGGCAGGGTAATTCACCCCTCCACTTT
CASNPRQGNSPLHF
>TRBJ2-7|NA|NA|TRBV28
TGTGCCAGCAGTTTGGGGGCGGTGGTCTCCTACGAGCAGTACTTC
CASSLGAVVSYEQYF
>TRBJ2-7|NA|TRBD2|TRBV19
TGTGCCAGTAGTGTCGACGGTGGGGGGGTCTACGAGCAGTACTTC
CASSVDGGGVYEQYF
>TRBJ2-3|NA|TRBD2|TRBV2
TGTGCCAGCAGGCCCCTAGCGGGGGGGCCGGATACGCAGTATTTT
CASRPLAGGPDTQYF
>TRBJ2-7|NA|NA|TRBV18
TGTGCCAGCTCACCGAGCGGGTTGAGCTCCTACGAGCAGTACTTC
CASSPSGLSSYEQYF
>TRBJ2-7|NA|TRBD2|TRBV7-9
TGTGCCAGCAGCAAGAGCGGGGCCGATGGGGAGCAGTACTTC
CASSKSGADGEQYF
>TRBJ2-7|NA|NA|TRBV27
TGTGCCAGCAGTTTATGGGGGAGGCAACGGGAAGAGCAGTACTTC
CASSLWGRQREEQYF
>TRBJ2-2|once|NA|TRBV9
TGTGCCAGCAGCGTAGTAGCTAGTCCCGGGGAGCTGTTTTTT
CASSVVASPGELFF
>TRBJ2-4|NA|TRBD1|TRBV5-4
TGTGCCAGCAGCTTGGCAGGGGGCGACATTCAGTACTTC
CASSLAGGDIQYF
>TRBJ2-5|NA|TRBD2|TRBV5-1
TGCGCCAGCAGCAGGACCGGGAGGCAAGAGACCCAGTACTTC
CASSRTGRQETQYF
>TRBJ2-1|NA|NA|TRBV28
TGTGCCAGCAGTTTATCCGGGGGTGAGCAGTTCTTC
CASSLSGGEQFF
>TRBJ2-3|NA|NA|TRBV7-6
TGTGCCAGCAGCCAAGCCGGGGAGCGCACAGATACGCAGTATTTT
CASSQAGERTDTQYF
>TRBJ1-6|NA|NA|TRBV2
TGTGCCAGCAGACTACAGGGTTTAAGTAATTCACCCCTCCACTTT
CASRLQGLSNSPLHF
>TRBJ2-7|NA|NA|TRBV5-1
TGCGCCAGCAGCTTGGCCCCTCGTAGCCTCGAGCAGTACTTC
CASSLAPRSLEQYF
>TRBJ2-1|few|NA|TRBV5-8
TGTGCCAGCAGAACCTTCGGTGAGCAGTTCTTC
CASRTFGEQFF
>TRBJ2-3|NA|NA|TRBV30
TGTGCCTGGAGTGTTAGTGTGGCAGATACGCAGTATTTT
CAWSVSVADTQYF
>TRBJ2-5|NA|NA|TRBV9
TGTGCCAGCAGCGTCGGGAGTATGATCGGGGAGACCCAGTACTTC
CASSVGSMIGETQYF
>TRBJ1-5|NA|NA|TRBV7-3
TGTGCCAGCAGCTTAAATCGGATCAATTATGGCACAGGGTCGATAAGCAATCAGCCCCAGCATTTT
CASSLNRINYGTGSISNQPQHF
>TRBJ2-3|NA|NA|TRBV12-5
TGTGCTAGTGGTTTGGGGGAGGATACGCAGTATTTT
CASGLGEDTQYF
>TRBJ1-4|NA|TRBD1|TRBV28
TGTGCCAGCAGTCAACTACCCGTCGGGACAGGGGCTGAAAAACTGTTTTTT
CASSQLPVGTGAEKLFF
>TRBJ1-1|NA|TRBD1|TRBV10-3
TGTGCCATCAGTGGGAGGACAGGGGGCACTGAAGCTTTCTTT
CAISGRTGGTEAFF
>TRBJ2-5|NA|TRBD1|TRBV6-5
TGTGCCAGCAGTTACACGGGGACAGACCAAGAGACCCAGTACTTC
CASSYTGTDQETQYF
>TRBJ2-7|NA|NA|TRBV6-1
TGTGCCAGCAGTGAACTAATCCGGGAGCGGAGTGAGCAGTACTTC
CASSELIRERSEQYF
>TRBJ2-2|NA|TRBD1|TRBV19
TGTGCCAGTAAAAGGGACAGGGACACCGGGGAGCTGTTTTTT
CASKRDRDTGELFF